A selection of T cell receptor beta chains follows, all from one sample in a study of CD8+ T cells in alopecia areata. Data came from immunoSEQ multiplex PCR; TCRdb stores just in-frame clones and leaves some out. The sample holds about 120,000 clones; 53% are singletons and the top ten take about 0.5%. This specimen was CD4+ T cells sorted from blood, taken at week 4, from a patient treated with tofacitinib. The receptors come from a human donor with alopecia areata. Each CDR3 is given with its conserved first and last residue. The order of the fields is CDR3 protein, CDR3 DNA, D gene, J gene, V gene, clone size. D genes are given only for firm matches. A clone size is listed for some rows: how often the clone was seen (once, few, many), or a class if it is expanded.

CDR3aa: CASSSLAYSYNEQFF
CDR3nt: TGTGCCAGCAGTTCACTCGCATACTCCTACAATGAGCAGTTCTTC
d_gene: -
j_gene: TRBJ2-1
v_gene: TRBV5-6
abundance: few

CDR3aa: CASSGEANSPLHF
CDR3nt: TGCGCCAGCTCAGGGGAGGCGAATTCACCCCTCCACTTT
d_gene: -
j_gene: TRBJ1-6
v_gene: TRBV10-2
abundance: -

CDR3aa: CASSQTSLFDEKLFF
CDR3nt: TGTGCCAGCAGCCAGACCAGCCTCTTCGATGAAAAACTGTTTTTT
d_gene: -
j_gene: TRBJ1-4
v_gene: TRBV14
abundance: -

CDR3aa: CSVMGTENTGELFF
CDR3nt: TGCAGCGTTATGGGGACAGAGAACACCGGGGAGCTGTTTTTT
d_gene: TRBD1
j_gene: TRBJ2-2
v_gene: TRBV29-1
abundance: -

CDR3aa: CASSLWGQGAYEQYF
CDR3nt: TGTGCCAGCAGTTTATGGGGACAGGGAGCCTACGAGCAGTACTTC
d_gene: TRBD1
j_gene: TRBJ2-7
v_gene: TRBV27
abundance: -

CDR3aa: CASSQMLGQGSSPGANVLTF
CDR3nt: TGCGCCAGCAGCCAGATGCTAGGACAGGGTAGTAGCCCTGGGGCCAACGTCCTGACTTTC
d_gene: TRBD1
j_gene: TRBJ2-6
v_gene: TRBV4-1
abundance: -

CDR3aa: CSVEGGQVMGKGYTF
CDR3nt: TGCAGCGTTGAAGGAGGACAGGTGATGGGGAAAGGCTACACCTTC
d_gene: TRBD1
j_gene: TRBJ1-2
v_gene: TRBV29-1
abundance: few

CDR3aa: CASSYESDGNTIYF
CDR3nt: TGTGCCAGCAGTTACGAGAGCGATGGAAACACCATATATTTT
d_gene: -
j_gene: TRBJ1-3
v_gene: TRBV6-5
abundance: -

CDR3aa: CASRRQFNQPQHF
CDR3nt: TGTGCCAGCAGAAGACAGTTCAATCAGCCCCAGCATTTT
d_gene: -
j_gene: TRBJ1-5
v_gene: TRBV6-5
abundance: -

CDR3aa: CSVMPGQGNTIYF
CDR3nt: TGCAGCGTAATGCCAGGCCAAGGAAACACCATATATTTT
d_gene: -
j_gene: TRBJ1-3
v_gene: TRBV29-1
abundance: -

CDR3aa: CASSRKTGEETQYF
CDR3nt: TGTGCCAGCTCCCGGAAGACAGGGGAAGAGACCCAGTACTTC
d_gene: TRBD1
j_gene: TRBJ2-5
v_gene: TRBV18
abundance: -

CDR3aa: CAISEGTGVNTGELFF
CDR3nt: TGTGCCATCAGTGAGGGGACAGGCGTGAACACCGGGGAGCTGTTTTTT
d_gene: TRBD1
j_gene: TRBJ2-2
v_gene: TRBV10-3
abundance: many

CDR3aa: CASKTSGSSYEQYF
CDR3nt: TGCGCCAGCAAAACTAGCGGGAGCTCCTACGAGCAGTACTTC
d_gene: TRBD2
j_gene: TRBJ2-7
v_gene: TRBV5-1
abundance: -

CDR3aa: CAWSAPGTGYTEAFF
CDR3nt: TGTGCCTGGAGTGCCCCCGGGACAGGGTACACTGAAGCTTTCTTT
d_gene: TRBD1
j_gene: TRBJ1-1
v_gene: TRBV30
abundance: few

CDR3aa: CASSLGSGTSGRGEQFF
CDR3nt: TGCGCCAGCAGCTTGGGCTCCGGGACTAGCGGCCGCGGTGAGCAGTTCTTC
d_gene: TRBD2
j_gene: TRBJ2-1
v_gene: TRBV5-1
abundance: few

CDR3aa: CASSRSGDYNEQFF
CDR3nt: TGTGCCAGCAGCAGAAGCGGGGACTACAATGAGCAGTTCTTC
d_gene: TRBD2
j_gene: TRBJ2-1
v_gene: TRBV7-3
abundance: few

CDR3aa: CASSPLWDRHYGYTF
CDR3nt: TGCGCCAGCAGCCCTCTATGGGACAGACACTATGGCTACACCTTC
d_gene: TRBD1
j_gene: TRBJ1-2
v_gene: TRBV5-1
abundance: -

CDR3aa: CASSLGTSGSNEQFF
CDR3nt: TGCGCCAGCAGCTTGGGGACTAGCGGGTCCAATGAGCAGTTCTTC
d_gene: TRBD2
j_gene: TRBJ2-1
v_gene: TRBV5-1
abundance: few

CDR3aa: CASSPTGRGNSNQPQHF
CDR3nt: TGTGCCAGTAGCCCTACGGGGAGGGGTAATAGCAATCAGCCCCAGCATTTT
d_gene: -
j_gene: TRBJ1-5
v_gene: TRBV19
abundance: few

CDR3aa: CAWSRGLSNNEQFF
CDR3nt: TGTGCCTGGAGTAGGGGACTATCCAACAATGAGCAGTTCTTC
d_gene: TRBD2
j_gene: TRBJ2-1
v_gene: TRBV30
abundance: once

CDR3aa: CSVDGLYEQYF
CDR3nt: TGCAGCGTTGATGGACTCTACGAGCAGTACTTC
d_gene: -
j_gene: TRBJ2-7
v_gene: TRBV29-1
abundance: once

CDR3aa: CSVLTPRQEDYGYTF
CDR3nt: TGCAGCGTTCTAACTCCCCGACAGGAGGACTATGGCTACACCTTC
d_gene: -
j_gene: TRBJ1-2
v_gene: TRBV29-1
abundance: -

CDR3aa: CATSRPWTSGGGEQYF
CDR3nt: TGTGCCACCAGCAGACCTTGGACTAGCGGGGGAGGTGAGCAGTACTTC
d_gene: TRBD2
j_gene: TRBJ2-7
v_gene: TRBV15
abundance: once

CDR3aa: CATSYGGNKETQYF
CDR3nt: TGTGCCACCAGCTATGGAGGGAATAAAGAGACCCAGTACTTC
d_gene: -
j_gene: TRBJ2-5
v_gene: TRBV15
abundance: once

CDR3aa: CATRMDRGRVTGELFF
CDR3nt: TGTGCCACCAGGATGGACAGGGGGCGGGTCACCGGGGAGCTGTTTTTT
d_gene: TRBD1
j_gene: TRBJ2-2
v_gene: TRBV15
abundance: -

CDR3aa: CASSLGEVRWANVLTF
CDR3nt: TGTGCCAGCAGCTTGGGGGAGGTCAGGTGGGCCAACGTCCTGACTTTC
d_gene: -
j_gene: TRBJ2-6
v_gene: TRBV5-4
abundance: -

CDR3aa: CSVRTGGTEAFF
CDR3nt: TGCAGCGTTCGGACAGGGGGAACTGAAGCTTTCTTT
d_gene: TRBD1
j_gene: TRBJ1-1
v_gene: TRBV29-1
abundance: -

CDR3aa: CASNSLAGGPYEQYF
CDR3nt: TGTGCCAGCAACTCACTAGCGGGAGGACCCTACGAGCAGTACTTC
d_gene: TRBD2
j_gene: TRBJ2-7
v_gene: TRBV14
abundance: -

CDR3aa: CATGRRDSINIQYF
CDR3nt: TGTGCCACGGGGAGACGAGACTCGATAAACATTCAGTACTTC
d_gene: -
j_gene: TRBJ2-4
v_gene: TRBV6-5
abundance: -

CDR3aa: CASRNMNTEAFF
CDR3nt: TGTGCCAGCAGAAACATGAACACTGAAGCTTTCTTT
d_gene: -
j_gene: TRBJ1-1
v_gene: TRBV13
abundance: -

CDR3aa: CASRLGGRDTQYF
CDR3nt: TGTGCCAGCAGGCTAGGGGGACGAGATACGCAGTATTTT
d_gene: -
j_gene: TRBJ2-3
v_gene: TRBV6-6
abundance: few

CDR3aa: CASSSSDRAPEQYF
CDR3nt: TGCGCCAGCAGCTCATCCGACAGGGCCCCCGAGCAGTACTTC
d_gene: TRBD1
j_gene: TRBJ2-7
v_gene: TRBV5-1
abundance: -

CDR3aa: CAYGRMNTEAFF
CDR3nt: TGTGCCTATGGACGGATGAACACTGAAGCTTTCTTT
d_gene: -
j_gene: TRBJ1-1
v_gene: TRBV30
abundance: -

CDR3aa: CASSLDGLNTEAFF
CDR3nt: TGCGCCAGCAGCTTGGACGGATTGAACACTGAAGCTTTCTTT
d_gene: -
j_gene: TRBJ1-1
v_gene: TRBV5-1
abundance: -

CDR3aa: CSGLTGGSEKLFF
CDR3nt: TGCAGCGGCCTGACTGGCGGAAGCGAAAAACTGTTTTTT
d_gene: -
j_gene: TRBJ1-4
v_gene: TRBV29-1
abundance: few

CDR3aa: CACELAGGAETQYF
CDR3nt: TGTGCCTGCGAACTAGCGGGAGGCGCAGAGACCCAGTACTTC
d_gene: TRBD2
j_gene: TRBJ2-5
v_gene: TRBV30
abundance: few

CDR3aa: CASSSTGIFSSPLHF
CDR3nt: TGCGCCAGCAGCTCCACAGGGATTTTCAGTTCACCCCTCCACTTT
d_gene: -
j_gene: TRBJ1-6
v_gene: TRBV5-1
abundance: -

CDR3aa: CASSLEGGTQFF
CDR3nt: TGTGCCAGCAGCTTAGAGGGGGGGACGCAGTTCTTC
d_gene: TRBD2
j_gene: TRBJ2-1
v_gene: TRBV11-2
abundance: once

CDR3aa: CSVGDRGMWTNEKLFF
CDR3nt: TGCAGCGTTGGGGACAGGGGAATGTGGACTAATGAAAAACTGTTTTTT
d_gene: TRBD1
j_gene: TRBJ1-4
v_gene: TRBV29-1
abundance: -

CDR3aa: CASWTYSDTQYF
CDR3nt: TGCGCCAGCTGGACTTATTCAGATACGCAGTATTTT
d_gene: -
j_gene: TRBJ2-3
v_gene: TRBV5-1
abundance: few

CDR3aa: CSVEGAEAFF
CDR3nt: TGCAGCGTTGAGGGGGCTGAAGCTTTCTTT
d_gene: -
j_gene: TRBJ1-1
v_gene: TRBV29-1
abundance: -

CDR3aa: CATSRDRPNGDTIYF
CDR3nt: TGTGCCACCAGCAGAGATCGGCCTAACGGCGACACCATATATTTT
d_gene: -
j_gene: TRBJ1-3
v_gene: TRBV15
abundance: -

CDR3aa: CSVDRTENTEAFF
CDR3nt: TGCAGCGTTGACAGGACAGAGAACACTGAAGCTTTCTTT
d_gene: -
j_gene: TRBJ1-1
v_gene: TRBV29-1
abundance: few

CDR3aa: CASSPGIAGGPGANVLTF
CDR3nt: TGTGCCAGCAGCCCCGGGATAGCGGGGGGGCCAGGGGCCAACGTCCTGACTTTC
d_gene: TRBD2
j_gene: TRBJ2-6
v_gene: TRBV7-2
abundance: -

CDR3aa: CSASEAAGYTF
CDR3nt: TGCAGCGCTTCGGAGGCTGCTGGCTACACCTTC
d_gene: -
j_gene: TRBJ1-2
v_gene: TRBV29-1
abundance: -

CDR3aa: CSVGAGHQPQHF
CDR3nt: TGCAGCGTTGGGGCAGGGCATCAGCCCCAGCATTTT
d_gene: -
j_gene: TRBJ1-5
v_gene: TRBV29-1
abundance: -

CDR3aa: CASSLGTGNTEAFF
CDR3nt: TGTGCCAGCAGCCTGGGGACAGGGAACACTGAAGCTTTCTTT
d_gene: TRBD1
j_gene: TRBJ1-1
v_gene: TRBV7-9
abundance: -

CDR3aa: CASSSEGSTEAFF
CDR3nt: TGTGCCAGCAGCAGCGAAGGGTCCACTGAAGCTTTCTTT
d_gene: -
j_gene: TRBJ1-1
v_gene: TRBV7-9
abundance: -

CDR3aa: CAWSPPNLGGGYTF
CDR3nt: TGTGCCTGGAGCCCTCCCAACCTCGGAGGAGGCTACACCTTC
d_gene: -
j_gene: TRBJ1-2
v_gene: TRBV30
abundance: -

CDR3aa: CASSLSPEDGEQFF
CDR3nt: TGTGCTAGCAGCTTATCCCCCGAGGATGGTGAGCAGTTCTTC
d_gene: -
j_gene: TRBJ2-1
v_gene: TRBV7-7
abundance: -

CDR3aa: CASSRDRTAYGYTF
CDR3nt: TGTGCCAGCAGTCGGGACAGGACTGCCTATGGCTACACCTTC
d_gene: TRBD1
j_gene: TRBJ1-2
v_gene: TRBV6-5
abundance: -

CDR3aa: CASTNDGGSYNEQFF
CDR3nt: TGTGCCAGCACCAACGACGGGGGTTCCTACAATGAGCAGTTCTTC
d_gene: -
j_gene: TRBJ2-1
v_gene: TRBV6-1
abundance: -

CDR3aa: CASTQQGRDGELFF
CDR3nt: TGTGCCAGTACCCAACAGGGAAGGGACGGGGAGCTGTTTTTT
d_gene: -
j_gene: TRBJ2-2
v_gene: TRBV19
abundance: -

CDR3aa: CASSQDPGGHGGTQYF
CDR3nt: TGCGCCAGCAGCCAAGACCCGGGAGGGCATGGAGGGACCCAGTACTTC
d_gene: TRBD2
j_gene: TRBJ2-5
v_gene: TRBV4-1
abundance: -

CDR3aa: CASSNTAGANVLTF
CDR3nt: TGTGCCAGCAGCAACACCGCTGGGGCCAACGTCCTGACTTTC
d_gene: -
j_gene: TRBJ2-6
v_gene: TRBV5-8
abundance: few